This paragraph reports one T cell receptor (beta chain). The antigen remains unidentified. These data originate in a study of identical twins. Germline CDR1 reads SGHRS; CDR2 reads YFSETQ. Trimming cost V 2 bases and J 7 bases, with 7 bases left between them. The CDR3 covers 12 residues. TCRdb fed the 5' RACE reads into MiXCR, producing one record per CDR3 protein. The profile shows some 1,700,000 distinct CDR3 sequences, more than 30% of them singletons. Overall study findings and caveats: With abundant cord blood beta clonotypes, insertions were fewer; memory repertoires showed no such pattern.

Specimen: cord blood. This receptor was taken from a newborn girl in good health. The chain links TRBV5-1 to TRBJ2-1; possibly TRBD1 for D (5 bases). For the CDR3, the DNA is TGCGCCAGCAGCTTTAAGGGGAATGAGCAGTTCTTC. Its protein product is CASSFKGNEQFF.